What follows are 20 T cell receptor beta chains derived from one specimen sequenced in a study of cytomegalovirus exposure and HLA in healthy donors. It was with 60 Vbeta and 13 Jbeta primers that the PCR ran. Clones were read by immunoSEQ multiplex PCR, and TCRdb kept only the in-frame ones, dropping some. The profile shows 75,000 to 100,000 clones, around 72% of them singletons. Specimen: PBMCs. The receptors derive from a man aged 40-50 years in good health and CMV-seronegative.

This clone appeared a few times. CDR3 nucleotides: TGTGCCAGCAGCGCTTCAGGCCCCACCGGGGAGCTGTTTTTT. This codes for CASSASGPTGELFF. V and J are TRBV5-4 and TRBJ2-2; no clear D. Per the germline V gene, CDR1 is SGHNT and CDR2 is YYREEE (reference sequence). V was clipped by 4 bases and J by 4 bases, with 11 bases between them. This CDR3 spans 14 amino acids.

This clone was observed a few times. The CDR3 bases are TGTGCCAGCAGGCGGACTAGCGGGGACGCCTACGAGCAGTACTTC. It encodes CASRRTSGDAYEQYF. This chain links TRBV7-2 with TRBJ2-7; 12 nucleotides match TRBD2. This CDR3 is 15 amino acids long. The V gene's germline CDR1 is SGHTA and CDR2 FQGNSA. The J segment lost 2 bases and the V segment lost 6 bases, leaving 5 bases of the junction unmatched.

This sequence joins TRBV29-1 and TRBJ2-5; 9 bases map to TRBD1. The CDR3 totals 16 residues. CDR1 is SQVTM and CDR2 is ANQGSEA in the germline V gene. The V and J ends lost 4 bases and 0 bases, in that order; junction bases with no gene match: 9. The CDR3 DNA reads TGCAGCGTTGGAAGGGGGACAGGGACGTACCAAGAGACCCAGTACTTC. The encoded protein is CSVGRGTGTYQETQYF.

The chain carries TRBV5-8 and TRBJ2-3, with D possibly TRBD2 on 5 matching bases. The V end lost 1 base, the J end lost 4 bases, and 19 bases lay between the germline ends. The CDR3 covers 17 residues. The germline V gene encodes CDR1 SGHTS and CDR2 YDEGEE. The CDR3 is CASSLTRTGRVADTQYF. The CDR3 nucleotides are TGTGCCAGCAGCTTGACGAGGACTGGCCGCGTCGCAGATACGCAGTATTTT.

The genes are TRBV5-5 and TRBJ2-5; no clear D gene. Germline values: CDR1 SGHKS, CDR2 YYEKEE (reference sequence). CDR3 length: 16 amino acids. Trimming cost V 4 bases and J 7 bases, with 23 bases left between them. The CDR3 here is CASSKTGNPVVGTQYF. CDR3 coding DNA: TGTGCCAGCAGCAAGACGGGTAACCCCGTAGTAGGGACCCAGTACTTC.

This clone came up a few times. The chain links TRBV29-1 to TRBJ1-4; tentative D call: TRBD1 (5 bases). Germline values: CDR1 SQVTM, CDR2 ANQGSEA. Trimming left V 4 bases short and J 4 bases short, with 13 bases between. The CDR3 covers 14 residues. The DNA for the CDR3 is TGCAGCGTTGCTGATCGCCAGGGTAATGAAAAACTGTTTTTT. Residues: CSVADRQGNEKLFF.

The chain uses TRBV7-8 and TRBJ2-5; TRBD1 matches 8 bases. This CDR3 region has 16 residues. The germline V gene encodes CDR1 SGHVS and CDR2 FQNEAQ. Trimming took 1 base from V and 1 from J; bases not matched to a gene: 5. The CDR3 reads CASSLVRTGGQETQYF. In DNA form, the CDR3 reads TGTGCCAGCAGCTTAGTCCGAACAGGGGGCCAAGAGACCCAGTACTTC.

The gene calls are TRBV6-5 and TRBJ2-7; maybe TRBD1 (6 bases). This CDR3 has 13 residues. Germline V gene lookup returns CDR1 MNHEY and CDR2 SVGAGI. The ends were cut back, 5 bases at V and 7 bases at J, with 15 bases in the middle. The DNA for the CDR3 is TGTGCCAGCAGTCAGGACAGACCCCTGGAGCAGTACTTC. The encoded protein is CASSQDRPLEQYF.

CDR3 amino acids: CASSLEGASYNEQFF. Here the CDR3 DNA reads TGTGCCAGCAGCTTAGAGGGGGCCTCCTACAATGAGCAGTTCTTC. The chain employs TRBV7-2 and TRBJ2-1; 7 bases are a match to TRBD1. Germline values: CDR1 SGHTA, CDR2 FQGNSA. The CDR3 runs 15 residues. V dropped 1 base and J dropped 0; count of bases not matched to a gene: 0.

This clone is a singleton in its sample. DNA of the CDR3: TGCGCCAGCAGCCTACAGGAAAGAGAGACCCAGTACTTC. It yields the protein CASSLQERETQYF. The chain recombines TRBV5-1 with TRBJ2-5, with D maybe TRBD1 (5 bases). V was clipped by 4 bases and J by 4 bases, with 11 bases between them. Germline V gives CDR1 SGHRS, CDR2 YFSETQ. This CDR3 is 13 amino acids long.

The chain is built from TRBV5-1 and TRBJ1-1; D might be TRBD1 (5 bases). CDR3 size: 13 residues. Germline CDR1 SGHRS, CDR2 YFSETQ. V shed 4 bases and J shed 4 bases, with 11 bases lying between them. Written as DNA, the CDR3 is TGCGCCAGCAGCCGACCGGGGGTCACTGAAGCTTTCTTT. It translates to CASSRPGVTEAFF. Combining the CDR3 with reference TRBV5-1 and TRBJ1-1 gives the whole variable domain KAGVTQTPRYLIKTRGQQVTLSCSPISGHRSVSWYQQTPGQGLQFLFEYFSETQRNKGNFPGRFSGRQFSNSRSEMNVSTLELGDSALYLCASSRPGVTEAFFGQGTRLTVV.

This chain connects TRBV11-2 to TRBJ2-5; D uncertain. V was cut by 5 bases and J by 2 bases, with 12 bases left in between. This CDR3 has 14 amino acids. In germline, CDR1 is SGHAT, CDR2 FQNNGV. CDR3 DNA sequence: TGTGCCAGCAGCCCTTGGGCAAGACAAGAGACCCAGTACTTC. Translated, it gives CASSPWARQETQYF.

For this clone: No conserved phenylalanine or tryptophan ends this CDR3, so it is likely a read error. This chain joins TRBV25-1 and TRBJ2-3, with D possibly being TRBD1 (5 bases). V lost 7 bases and J lost 6, with 5 bases in between. The CDR3 length is 10 residues. Germline-derived CDR1 and CDR2 are MGHDK and SYGVNS. The CDR3: CASKGDTQYV. CDR3 sequence (DNA): TGTGCCAGCAAGGGGGATACGCAGTATGTT.

The V call is TRBV5-1, the J call TRBJ1-2; D uncertain. This CDR3 is built from 13 residues. The V end lost 4 bases, the J end lost 6 bases, and 13 bases lay between the germline ends. Germline values: CDR1 SGHRS, CDR2 YFSETQ. The DNA of the CDR3 is TGCGCCAGCAGCCATTCCTGGGGAGATGGCTACACCTTC. Translation gives CASSHSWGDGYTF. Drawing the rest from reference TRBV5-1 and TRBJ1-2, the complete variable domain is KAGVTQTPRYLIKTRGQQVTLSCSPISGHRSVSWYQQTPGQGLQFLFEYFSETQRNKGNFPGRFSGRQFSNSRSEMNVSTLELGDSALYLCASSHSWGDGYTFGSGTRLTVV.

This chain links TRBV6-6 with TRBJ1-3; maybe TRBD1 (6 bases). The CDR3 contains 15 residues. Trimming removed 5 bases at V and 2 bases at J, with 13 bases between. The germline CDR1 and CDR2 sequences are MNHNY and SVGAGI (reference sequence). CDR3 nucleotide sequence: TGTGCCAGCAGTCAGCAGGGGAGGGCTGGAAACACCATATATTTT. Translation: CASSQQGRAGNTIYF.

The rearrangement links TRBV7-6 to TRBJ2-1; the D gene is possibly TRBD2 (7 bases). Deletions cut 1 base from V and 3 bases from J, with 22 bases between. CDR3 length: 19 residues. Germline values: CDR1 SGHVS, CDR2 FNYEAQ. This chain's CDR3 is CASSLEGRGRGRLYNEQFF. CDR3 nucleotides: TGTGCCAGCAGCTTAGAAGGGCGTGGGCGGGGGCGACTCTACAATGAGCAGTTCTTC. Drawing the rest from reference TRBV7-6 and TRBJ2-1, the complete variable domain is GAGVSQSPRYKVTKRGQDVALRCDPISGHVSLYWYRQALGQGPEFLTYFNYEAQQDKSGLPNDRFSAERPEGSISTLTIQRTEQRDSAMYRCASSLEGRGRGRLYNEQFFGPGTRLTVL.

The chain links TRBV4-2 to TRBJ1-5, with D unresolved. In germline, CDR1 is LGHNA, CDR2 YNFKEQ. The CDR3 runs to 17 residues. V was shortened by 0 bases and J by 4 bases, with 16 bases between the two germline ends. In DNA form, the CDR3 reads TGTGCCAGCAGCCAAGATCCCGTCTCCAGGCTTAATCAGCCCCAGCATTTT. It specifies CASSQDPVSRLNQPQHF.

The V gene is TRBV2, the J gene TRBJ1-2; 12 bases line up with TRBD1. Germline V CDR1 and CDR2: SNHLY, FYNNEI. The CDR3 spans 16 residues. V was clipped by 6 bases and J by 4 bases; unmatched bases: 9. CDR3 DNA sequence: TGTGCCAGCAGACAACCGGGACAGGGGGCGGTCTATGGCTACACCTTC. Translation gives CASRQPGQGAVYGYTF. Drawing the rest from reference TRBV2 and TRBJ1-2, the complete variable domain is EPEVTQTPSHQVTQMGQEVILRCVPISNHLYFYWYRQILGQKVEFLVSFYNNEISEKSEIFDDQFSVERPDGSNFTLKIRSTKLEDSAMYFCASRQPGQGAVYGYTFGSGTRLTVV.

The chain recombines TRBV19 with TRBJ1-6, with a tentative D call TRBD1 (6 bases). Germline CDR1 and CDR2: LNHDA and SQIVND (reference sequence). V dropped 5 bases and J dropped 0 bases, with 14 bases sitting between them. The CDR3 spans 17 residues. CDR3 amino acids: CASSVRDTYSYNSPLHF. CDR3 nucleotide sequence: TGTGCCAGTAGTGTCCGGGACACTTACTCCTATAATTCACCCCTCCACTTT.

CDR3 amino acids: CASSLGDRMAGELFF. CDR3 sequence (DNA): TGTGCCAGCAGCCTGGGGGACAGGATGGCCGGGGAGCTGTTTTTT. V and J are TRBV13 and TRBJ2-2, with 8 bases fitting TRBD1. Germline-derived CDR1 and CDR2 are PRHDT and FYEKMQ (reference sequence). The CDR3 sequence is 15 residues long. J gave up 6 bases and V 5 bases, and 8 bases lay outside the gene matches.